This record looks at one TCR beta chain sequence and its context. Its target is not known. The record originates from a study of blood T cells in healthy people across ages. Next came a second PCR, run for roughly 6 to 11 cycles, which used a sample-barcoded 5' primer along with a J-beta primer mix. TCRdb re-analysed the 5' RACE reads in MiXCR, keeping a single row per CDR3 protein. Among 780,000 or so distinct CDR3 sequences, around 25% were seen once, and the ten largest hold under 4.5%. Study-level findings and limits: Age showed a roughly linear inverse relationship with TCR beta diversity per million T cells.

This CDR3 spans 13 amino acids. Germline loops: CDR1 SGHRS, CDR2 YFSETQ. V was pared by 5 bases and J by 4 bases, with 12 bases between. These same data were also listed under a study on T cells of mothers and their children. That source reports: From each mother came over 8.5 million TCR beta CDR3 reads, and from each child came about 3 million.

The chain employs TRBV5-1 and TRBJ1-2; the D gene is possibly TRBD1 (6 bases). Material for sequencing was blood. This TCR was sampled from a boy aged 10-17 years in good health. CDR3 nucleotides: TGCGCCAGCAGTACTGGACAGATCTATGGCTACACCTTC. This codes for CASSTGQIYGYTF.